This record covers a single TCR beta chain. Its antigen is undetermined. Germline loops: CDR1 SGHTA, CDR2 FQGNSA. The CDR3 loop spans 16 amino acids. The V gene end was trimmed by 0 bases and the J gene end by 6 bases; junction bases not matched to a gene: 7. Quantitative molecular-barcoded 5'-RACE generated the TCR beta libraries. TCRdb used MiXCR to reprocess the 5' RACE reads, holding one entry per CDR3 protein. Counted here are roughly 450,000 distinct CDR3 sequences, roughly 25% occurring once; the ten biggest clones make up over 0.8%. The source of the sample is a study of CD8 T cells in ankylosing spondylitis. Overall study results and limits: Blood of patients with ankylosing spondylitis appeared to be characterized by a TCR beta motif of several highly homologous variants. Clones linked to disease, bearing a CD8+ phenotype, were relatively rare in peripheral blood.

The sample taken for sequencing was blood, either unsorted or a sorted T cell fraction (not recorded which). The sequence came from a male donor with ankylosing spondylitis. The genes are TRBV7-2 and TRBJ2-2; 7 bases align to TRBD2. The CDR3 bases are TGTGCCAGCAGCTTAGCAGGGGCGGGAGCGGCCGGGGAGCTGTTTTTT. It translates to CASSLAGAGAAGELFF.